This T cell receptor beta chain emerged from a study of blood T cell repertoires in COVID-19. Overall study: Sites across the United States, Italy and Spain contributed samples from acute and convalescent COVID-19. PBMCs, B-cell-depleted T cells, or T cells were the source of the cDNA or gDNA that made up the material.

Donors in Cohort 3 who had recovered were those with two negative PCRs, healthcare professional clearance, or resolution of their symptoms. Profiled with immunoSEQ multiplex PCR; TCRdb holds only in-frame clones, not every one. The sample contains some 170,000 clones, approximately 89% of which appear only once. Trimming took 4 bases from V and 2 from J; bases not matched to a gene: 9. Germline values: CDR1 LNHDA, CDR2 SQIVND (reference sequence). This CDR3 comprises 17 residues. V and J are TRBV19 and TRBJ1-4; TRBD1 matches 8 bases. The clonotype originates from a man aged 35 to 55 who had recovered from COVID-19. Sequencing was carried out using PBMCs or T cells enriched from blood (not recorded which). The CDR3 nucleotides read TGTGCCAGTAGTAAAAGAAGGGACAGGCCTACTAATGAAAAACTGTTTTTT. Encoded protein: CASSKRRDRPTNEKLFF.